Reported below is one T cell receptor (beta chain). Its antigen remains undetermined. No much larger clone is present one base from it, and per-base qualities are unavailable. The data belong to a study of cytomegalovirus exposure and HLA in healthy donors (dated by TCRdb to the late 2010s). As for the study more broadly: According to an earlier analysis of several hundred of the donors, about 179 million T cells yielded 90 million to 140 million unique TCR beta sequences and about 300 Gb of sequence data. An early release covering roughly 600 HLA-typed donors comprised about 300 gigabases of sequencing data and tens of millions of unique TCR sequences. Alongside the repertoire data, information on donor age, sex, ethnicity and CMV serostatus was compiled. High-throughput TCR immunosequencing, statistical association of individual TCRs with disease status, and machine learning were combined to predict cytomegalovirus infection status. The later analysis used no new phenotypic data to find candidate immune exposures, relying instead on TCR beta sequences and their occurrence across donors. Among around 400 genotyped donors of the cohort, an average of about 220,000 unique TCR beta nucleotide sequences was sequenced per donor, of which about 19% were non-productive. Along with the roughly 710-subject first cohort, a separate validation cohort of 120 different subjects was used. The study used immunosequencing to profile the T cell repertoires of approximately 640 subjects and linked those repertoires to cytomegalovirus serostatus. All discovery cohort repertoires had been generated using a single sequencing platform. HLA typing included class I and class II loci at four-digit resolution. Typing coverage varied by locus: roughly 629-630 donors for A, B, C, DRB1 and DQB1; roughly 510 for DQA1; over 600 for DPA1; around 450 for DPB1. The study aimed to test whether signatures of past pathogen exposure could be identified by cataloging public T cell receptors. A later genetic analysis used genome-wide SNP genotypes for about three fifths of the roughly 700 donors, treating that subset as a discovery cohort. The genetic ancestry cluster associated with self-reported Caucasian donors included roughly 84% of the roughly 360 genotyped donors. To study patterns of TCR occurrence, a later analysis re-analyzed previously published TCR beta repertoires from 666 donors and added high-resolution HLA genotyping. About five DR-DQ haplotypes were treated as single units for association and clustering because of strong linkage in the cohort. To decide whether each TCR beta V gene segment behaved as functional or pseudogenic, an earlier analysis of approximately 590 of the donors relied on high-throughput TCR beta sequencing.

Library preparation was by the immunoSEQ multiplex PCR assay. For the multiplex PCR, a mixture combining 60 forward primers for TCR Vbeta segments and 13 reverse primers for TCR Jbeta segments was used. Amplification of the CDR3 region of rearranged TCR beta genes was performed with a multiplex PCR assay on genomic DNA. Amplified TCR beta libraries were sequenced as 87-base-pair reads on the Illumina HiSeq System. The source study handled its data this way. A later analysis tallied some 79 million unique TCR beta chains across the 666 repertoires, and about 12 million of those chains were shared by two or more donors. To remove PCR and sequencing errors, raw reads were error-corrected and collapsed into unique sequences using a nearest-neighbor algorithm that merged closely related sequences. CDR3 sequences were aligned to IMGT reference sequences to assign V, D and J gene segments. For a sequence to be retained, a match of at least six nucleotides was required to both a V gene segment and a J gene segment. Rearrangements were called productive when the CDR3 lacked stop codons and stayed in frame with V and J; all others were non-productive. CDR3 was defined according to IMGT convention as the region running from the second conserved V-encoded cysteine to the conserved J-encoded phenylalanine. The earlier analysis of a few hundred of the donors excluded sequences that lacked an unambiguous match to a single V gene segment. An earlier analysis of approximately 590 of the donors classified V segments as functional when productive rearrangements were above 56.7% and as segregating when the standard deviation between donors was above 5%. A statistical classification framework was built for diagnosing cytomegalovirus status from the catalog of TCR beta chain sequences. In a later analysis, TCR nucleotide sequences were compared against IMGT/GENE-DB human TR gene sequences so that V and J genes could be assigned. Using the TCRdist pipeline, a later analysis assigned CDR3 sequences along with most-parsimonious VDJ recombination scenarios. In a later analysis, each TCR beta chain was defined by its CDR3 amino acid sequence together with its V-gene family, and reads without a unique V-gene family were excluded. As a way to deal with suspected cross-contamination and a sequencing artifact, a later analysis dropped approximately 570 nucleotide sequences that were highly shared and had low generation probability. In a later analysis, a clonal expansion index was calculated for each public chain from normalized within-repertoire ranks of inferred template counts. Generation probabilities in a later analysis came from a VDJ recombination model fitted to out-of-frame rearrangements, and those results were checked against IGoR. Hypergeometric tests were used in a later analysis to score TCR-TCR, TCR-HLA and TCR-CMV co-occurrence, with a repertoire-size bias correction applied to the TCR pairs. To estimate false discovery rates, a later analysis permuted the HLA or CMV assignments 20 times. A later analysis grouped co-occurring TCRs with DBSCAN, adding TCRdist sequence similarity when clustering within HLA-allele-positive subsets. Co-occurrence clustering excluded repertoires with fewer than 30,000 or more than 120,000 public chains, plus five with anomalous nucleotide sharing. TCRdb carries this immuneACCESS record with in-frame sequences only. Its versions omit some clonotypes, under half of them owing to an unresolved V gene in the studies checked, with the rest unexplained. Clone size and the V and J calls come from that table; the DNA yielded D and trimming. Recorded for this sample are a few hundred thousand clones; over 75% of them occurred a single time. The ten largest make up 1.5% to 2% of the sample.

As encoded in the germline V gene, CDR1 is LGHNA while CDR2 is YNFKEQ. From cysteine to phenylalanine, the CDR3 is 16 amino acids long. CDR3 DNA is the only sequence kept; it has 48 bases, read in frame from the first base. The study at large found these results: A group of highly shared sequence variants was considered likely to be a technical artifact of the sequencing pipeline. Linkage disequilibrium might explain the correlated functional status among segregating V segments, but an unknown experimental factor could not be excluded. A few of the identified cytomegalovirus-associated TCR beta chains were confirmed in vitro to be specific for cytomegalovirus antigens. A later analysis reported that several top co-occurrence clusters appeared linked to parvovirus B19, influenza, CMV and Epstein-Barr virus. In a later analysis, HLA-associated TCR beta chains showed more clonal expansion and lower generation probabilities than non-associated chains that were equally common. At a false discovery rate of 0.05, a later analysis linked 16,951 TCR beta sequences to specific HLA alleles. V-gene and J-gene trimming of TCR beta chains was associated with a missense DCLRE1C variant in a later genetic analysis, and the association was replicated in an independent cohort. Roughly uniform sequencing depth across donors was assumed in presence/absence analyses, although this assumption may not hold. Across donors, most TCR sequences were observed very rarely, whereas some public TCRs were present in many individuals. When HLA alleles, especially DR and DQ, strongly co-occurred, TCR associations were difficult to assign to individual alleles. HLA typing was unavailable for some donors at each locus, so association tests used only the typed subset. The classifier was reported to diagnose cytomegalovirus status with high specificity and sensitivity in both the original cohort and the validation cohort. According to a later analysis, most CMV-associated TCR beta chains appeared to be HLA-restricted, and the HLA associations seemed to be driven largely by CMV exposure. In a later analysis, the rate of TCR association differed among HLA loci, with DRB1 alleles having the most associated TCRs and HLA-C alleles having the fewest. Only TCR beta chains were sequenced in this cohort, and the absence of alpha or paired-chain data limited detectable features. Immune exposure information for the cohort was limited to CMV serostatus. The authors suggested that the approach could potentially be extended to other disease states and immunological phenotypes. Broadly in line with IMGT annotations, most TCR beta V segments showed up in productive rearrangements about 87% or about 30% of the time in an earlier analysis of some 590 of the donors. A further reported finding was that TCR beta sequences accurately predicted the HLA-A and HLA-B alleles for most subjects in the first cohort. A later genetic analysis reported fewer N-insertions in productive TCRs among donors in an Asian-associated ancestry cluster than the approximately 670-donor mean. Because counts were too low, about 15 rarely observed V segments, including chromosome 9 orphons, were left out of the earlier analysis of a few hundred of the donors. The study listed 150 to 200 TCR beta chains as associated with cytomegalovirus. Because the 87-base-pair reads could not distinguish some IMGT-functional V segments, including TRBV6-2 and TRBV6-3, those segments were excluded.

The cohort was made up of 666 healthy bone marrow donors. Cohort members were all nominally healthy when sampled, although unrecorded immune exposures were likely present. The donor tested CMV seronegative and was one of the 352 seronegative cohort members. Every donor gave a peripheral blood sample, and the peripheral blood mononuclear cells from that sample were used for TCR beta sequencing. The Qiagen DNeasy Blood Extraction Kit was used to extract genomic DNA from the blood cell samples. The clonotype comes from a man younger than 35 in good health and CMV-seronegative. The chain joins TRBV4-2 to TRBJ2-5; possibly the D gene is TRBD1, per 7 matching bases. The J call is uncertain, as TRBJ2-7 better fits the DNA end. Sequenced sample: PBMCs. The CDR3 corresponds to CASSHFSGGRSYEQYF. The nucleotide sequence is TGTGCCAGCAGCCACTTCTCAGGGGGGAGATCCTACGAGCAGTACTTC.